This record concerns one TCR beta chain sequence. Germline V gene sequence: CDR1 KGHSH, CDR2 LQKENI. With V trimmed by 3 bases and J by 2 bases, 4 bases remained unmatched. The CDR3 totals 14 residues. Original handling: Reference gene primer amplification gave estimated nucleated cell counts. Measured with immunoSEQ multiplex PCR; TCRdb has only the in-frame clones, and not every one. V and J calls and clone size are copied from that table; D and trimming were computed from the DNA. The table shows more than 250,000 clones, with more than 70% occurring only once. This record comes from a study of blood T cell repertoires in COVID-19. Study in general: The United States, Italy and Spain provided the acute and convalescent COVID-19 samples. PBMCs, B-cell-depleted T cells, or T cells were the source of the cDNA or gDNA that made up the material.

The sequence was collected from a man younger than 35 who had recovered from COVID-19. Material: peripheral blood. V and J are TRBV18 and TRBJ2-7, with 7 positions matching TRBD2. CDR3 nucleotide sequence: TGTGCCAGCTCACCGTGGGACTATCCCTACGAGCAGTACTTC. Its translation: CASSPWDYPYEQYF.